The clone carrying this T cell receptor beta chain is a singleton in its sample. Its antigen is undetermined. The germline V gene encodes CDR1 MNHNS and CDR2 SASEGT. CDR3 length: 13 residues. V lost 8 bases and J lost 0, with 11 bases in between. Here immunoSEQ multiplex PCR was the method, and the copy in TCRdb shows in-frame clones only, minus some. In the table there are 150,000 or so clones, about four fifths of which are singletons. This entry belongs to a study of cytomegalovirus exposure and HLA in healthy donors. Overall study results and limits: Subsequent analysis of the 100 to 150 validation repertoires found a tendency for first-cohort TCR clusters to co-occur. Some TCR beta chains (over 150 of them) were listed as cytomegalovirus-associated.

The TCR sequence derives from a man between 25 and 39 years old in good health and CMV-seropositive. Sequencing was carried out using PBMCs. The chain has TRBV6-1 and TRBJ2-7; D is possibly TRBD2 (6 bases). The CDR3 spells CASLATNSYEQYF. The CDR3 bases are TGTGCCAGCCTAGCGACCAACTCCTACGAGCAGTACTTC.